This TCR beta chain comes out of a study of shared clonotypes between healthy human individuals. The table came from immunoSEQ multiplex PCR; TCRdb's copy has only in-frame clones and leaves some out. This sample has a few million clones, with 95% found just once. General study points: Few donors limited the genetic and exposure-history diversity represented. Relative to their counterparts shared across all four donors, non-shared clonotypes exhibited diminished generation probabilities.

This clone was seen a single time. Its specificity is unknown. The CDR3 spans 16 residues. Looked up from germline, CDR1 is MNHNY and CDR2 is SVGAGI (reference sequence). Losses at the gene ends were 6 bases for V and 4 bases for J; bases not matched to a gene: 11. The rearrangement joins TRBV6-6 to TRBJ2-4; 8 bases are shared with TRBD1. The origin of this receptor is a man between 18 and 35 years old in good health. The source material was naive CD4+ T cells sorted from blood. Subset noted: CD45RA+ positively selected. The chain's CDR3 is CASRLAGDRGKNIQYF. In nucleotides, the CDR3 is TGTGCCAGCAGGTTAGCCGGAGACAGGGGAAAAAACATTCAGTACTTC.